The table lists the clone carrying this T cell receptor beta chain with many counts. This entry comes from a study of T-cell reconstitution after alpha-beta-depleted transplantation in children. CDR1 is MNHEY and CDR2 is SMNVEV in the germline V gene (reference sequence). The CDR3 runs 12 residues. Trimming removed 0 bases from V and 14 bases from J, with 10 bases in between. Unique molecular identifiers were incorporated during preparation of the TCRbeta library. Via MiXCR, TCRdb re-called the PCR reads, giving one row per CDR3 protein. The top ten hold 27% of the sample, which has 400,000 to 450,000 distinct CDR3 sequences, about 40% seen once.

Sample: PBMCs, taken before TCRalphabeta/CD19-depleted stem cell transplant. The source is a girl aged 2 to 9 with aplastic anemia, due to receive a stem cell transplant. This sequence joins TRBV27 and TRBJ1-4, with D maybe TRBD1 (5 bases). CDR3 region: CASSLSRGPLFF. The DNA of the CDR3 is TGTGCCAGCAGTTTATCGAGGGGCCCTCTGTTTTTT.